What follows are 10 T cell receptor beta chains derived from one specimen sequenced in a study of CD8+CD57+ T cells in acquired aplastic anemia. According to the study, genomic DNA was the template for TCR beta VDJ and CDR3 profiling. TCRdb analysed the reads with MiXCR anew, one entry per CDR3 protein. This sample carries approximately 300,000 distinct CDR3 sequences, under 65% of them seen once, and the ten largest clones take under 1.5%. Previously, flow cytometry had revealed CD8+CD57+ cell expansion in the patients chosen for sequencing. Sequencing was carried out using sorted CD4+, CD8+, or CD8+CD57+ T cells (not recorded which) from PBMCs. All receptors derive from a human donor with aplastic anemia.

This clonotype appeared many times. This chain joins TRBV6-4 and TRBJ1-2; TRBD1 matches 9 bases. The CDR3 spans 17 residues. CDR1 is MRHNA, CDR2 SNTAGT, per germline. Losses at the gene ends were 4 bases for V and 5 bases for J; bases not matched to a gene: 14. For the CDR3, the DNA is TGTGCCAGCAGTGGCCTAATAACAGGGGGCGGGGTTTATGGCTACACCTTC. It translates to CASSGLITGGGVYGYTF.

The chain uses TRBV11-2 and TRBJ2-7, with D maybe TRBD1 (5 bases). V was shortened by 3 bases and J by 2 bases, with 11 bases between the two germline ends. This CDR3 region has 14 residues. CDR1 is SGHAT, CDR2 FQNNGV, per germline. The CDR3 nucleotides are TGTGCCAGCAGCTTGGATGCCAGGGCCTACGAGCAGTACTTC. This encodes CASSLDARAYEQYF.

The rearrangement links TRBV3-1 to TRBJ1-2, with D possibly matching TRBD1 (6 bases). This CDR3 region has 14 residues. The V end lost 1 base, the J end lost 3 bases, and 9 bases lay between the germline ends. Germline assignment: CDR1 LGHDT and CDR2 YNNKEL (reference sequence). The CDR3 DNA reads TGTGCCAGCAGCCAAGGCCCAGGGGACTATGGCTACACCTTC. Translating gives CASSQGPGDYGYTF.

This chain connects TRBV7-9 to TRBJ1-1, with D unclear. This CDR3 is built from 15 residues. Trimming cost V 5 bases and J 0 bases, with 13 bases left between them. Per germline, CDR1 SEHNR and CDR2 FQNEAQ (reference sequence). As DNA, the CDR3 is TGTGCCAGCAGCCCTTTCGGCGGAATGAACACTGAAGCTTTCTTT. Its protein is CASSPFGGMNTEAFF.

Ten or more counts support this clonotype. This chain uses TRBV7-9 with TRBJ1-4; no clear D gene. CDR1 SEHNR and CDR2 FQNEAQ come from the germline V gene (reference sequence). This CDR3 spans 14 amino acids. Trimming removed 3 bases at V and 7 bases at J, with 12 bases between. The CDR3 here is CASSFQSGREKLFF. The CDR3 DNA sequence: TGTGCCAGCAGCTTCCAATCCGGACGTGAAAAACTGTTTTTT.

The chain has TRBV4-1 and TRBJ1-6, with D maybe TRBD1 (5 bases). Germline loops: CDR1 MGHRA, CDR2 YSYEKL. The CDR3 has 13 amino acids. Deletions cut 4 bases from V and 8 bases from J, with 9 bases between. This chain's CDR3 is CASSRGRDSPLHF. DNA of the CDR3: TGCGCCAGCAGCCGGGGGAGGGATTCACCCCTCCACTTT.

The sample holds a few counts of this clonotype. V and J are TRBV20-1 and TRBJ2-1, with 12 bases fitting TRBD2. CDR3 length equals 11 residues. V was clipped by 6 bases and J by 15 bases; unmatched bases: 6. The V gene's germline CDR1 is DFQATT and CDR2 SNEGSKA (reference sequence). CDR3 amino acids: CSATGLAGLFF. Here the CDR3 DNA reads TGCAGTGCAACGGGACTAGCGGGCCTGTTCTTC.

This clonotype was detected many times. The chain joins TRBV27 to TRBJ2-7; D uncertain. Germline loops: CDR1 MNHEY, CDR2 SMNVEV (reference sequence). The ends were cut back, 7 bases at V and 2 bases at J, with 12 bases in the middle. There are 13 residues in the CDR3. DNA of the CDR3: TGTGCCAGCAAGAGGACGGATACCTACGAGCAGTACTTC. It yields the protein CASKRTDTYEQYF.

This clonotype came up many times. The V and J genes are TRBV19 and TRBJ1-6; D unclear. From germline, CDR1 is LNHDA and CDR2 SQIVND (reference sequence). The CDR3 loop spans 13 amino acids. V was cut by 4 bases and J by 7 bases, with 8 bases left in between. CDR3 in amino acids: CASSNQRNSPLHF. In DNA, the CDR3 is TGTGCCAGTAGTAATCAGCGAAATTCACCCCTCCACTTT.

This clonotype was recorded a few times. This chain links TRBV7-3 with TRBJ1-4, with D tentatively TRBD1 (6 bases). Germline lookup yields CDR1 SGHTA and CDR2 FQGTGA. The CDR3 spans 14 residues. Trimming removed 2 bases at V and 8 bases at J, with 12 bases between. CDR3 residues: CASSLQGFEEKLFF. CDR3 sequence (DNA): TGTGCCAGCAGCTTACAGGGGTTTGAAGAAAAACTGTTTTTT.